The clone carrying this T cell receptor (beta chain) was counted only a few times. This entry belongs to a study of blood T cells in healthy people across ages. Germline V gene sequence: CDR1 DFQATT, CDR2 SNEGSKA (reference sequence). Trimming cost V 2 bases and J 6 bases, with 11 bases left between them. The CDR3 contains 13 residues. With a J-beta primer mix and a sample-barcoded 5' primer, a second PCR ran roughly 6 to 11 cycles. All samples gave at least 2.5 million CDR3-containing paired-end reads. One entry per CDR3 protein results from TCRdb running MiXCR on the 5' RACE reads. The data show roughly 1 million distinct CDR3 sequences, almost 25% seen once. This same sample was also taken into another study, of T cells of mothers and their children. That paper notes: The second PCR used the M1S primer, and this primer added sample barcodes and 2-4 random nucleotides.

The sequencing input was blood. The rearrangement joins TRBV20-1 to TRBJ2-1, with D hard to call. This receptor was taken from a girl aged 2-15 years in good health. CDR3 nucleotide sequence: TGCAGTGCTAGATTATATACCCTCAATGAGCAGTTCTTC. Its protein is CSARLYTLNEQFF.